The 24 T cell receptor beta chains below all came from one sample that was sequenced in a study of response to subunit inactivated influenza vaccine. TCRdb re-analysed the RT-PCR reads in MiXCR, keeping a single row per CDR3 protein. Of a few hundred thousand distinct CDR3 sequences in the sample, about 10% were seen once. In addition, the sample was reused for a study of T cells expressing NK-cell markers. As that report states: The TCR beta cDNA came from 5'RACE template switching with UMIs.

The sequencing here drew on PBMCs from blood, taken on the day of vaccination. Receptor source: a man aged 45 to 65 who received an inactivated influenza vaccine.

The sample holds a few counts of this clonotype. The chain carries TRBV5-1 and TRBJ2-1, with 12 positions matching TRBD2. J gave up 10 bases and V 4 bases, and 15 bases lay outside the gene matches. This CDR3 is built from 17 residues. Germline values: CDR1 SGHRS, CDR2 YFSETQ. CDR3 residues: CASSIKTSGGGHVEQFF. The CDR3 coding sequence is TGCGCCAGCAGCATAAAGACTAGCGGGGGAGGCCACGTCGAGCAGTTCTTC.

This clonotype was detected a few times. The V and J genes are TRBV4-1 and TRBJ1-1; D not resolved. Between the trimmed V and J ends, which lost 0 bases and 10 bases, there was a span of 9 bases. CDR1 is MGHRA and CDR2 is YSYEKL in the germline V gene. The CDR3 runs to 12 residues. The CDR3 DNA follows: TGCGCCAGCAGCCAAGAAGGTTCGGTAGCTTTCTTT. This gives the protein CASSQEGSVAFF.

The chain recombines TRBV28 with TRBJ2-7; 10 nucleotides align to TRBD1. V dropped 5 bases and J dropped 5; count of bases not matched to a gene: 12. CDR3 length equals 16 residues. The germline V gene has CDR1 MDHEN and CDR2 SYDVKM. In DNA form, the CDR3 reads TGTGCCAGCAGTCTTGGAACGGGACAGGGGACTGACGAGCAGTACTTC. It specifies CASSLGTGQGTDEQYF.

This clonotype was found many times. The J gene is TRBJ2-3, the V gene TRBV5-1, with 7 positions matching TRBD1. Losses at the gene ends were 4 bases for V and 2 bases for J; bases not matched to a gene: 7. The CDR3 is 15 amino acids. Germline CDR1 SGHRS, CDR2 YFSETQ. CDR3 loop: CASSVQGFFTDTQYF. The CDR3 coding sequence is TGCGCCAGCAGCGTACAGGGGTTCTTCACAGATACGCAGTATTTT.

This clonotype was seen many times. This chain uses TRBV2 with TRBJ1-2, with 8 bases lining up with TRBD1. From germline, CDR1 is SNHLY and CDR2 FYNNEI. The CDR3 is 16 amino acids. Unmatched junction bases numbered 9, after V lost 6 bases and J lost 0 bases. The CDR3 DNA is TGTGCCAGCAGACAAAGAGACAGGGGCGCTAACTATGGCTACACCTTC. The encoded protein is CASRQRDRGANYGYTF.

A few counts support this clonotype. This chain connects TRBV20-1 to TRBJ2-1, with 11 bases identical to TRBD2. V lost 2 bases and J lost 6; bases outside the gene matches: 6. CDR3 length: 15 residues. Germline V gives CDR1 DFQATT, CDR2 SNEGSKA (reference sequence). The CDR3 loop reads CSARSLAGVPNEQFF. In DNA form, the CDR3 reads TGCAGTGCTAGATCACTAGCGGGAGTCCCCAATGAGCAGTTCTTC.

This clonotype turned up a few times. One end of the junction does not line up with germline, which may come from a read error. The CDR3 nucleotides read TGTGCCAGCAGTTCCTATCTTGATCGGGGTTTC. This gives the protein CASSSYLDRGF. The V and J genes are TRBV12-3 or TRBV12-4 and TRBJ2-4; maybe TRBD2 (5 bases). This CDR3 has 11 residues.

The chain is built from TRBV19 and TRBJ2-7; D is tentatively TRBD1 or TRBD2 (5 bases each). Trimming took 7 bases from V and 7 from J, leaving 20 bases between them. The CDR3 is 14 residues long. Germline V gene data show CDR1 as LNHDA and CDR2 as SQIVND (reference sequence). CDR3 DNA sequence: TGTGCCAGTACCAGGGACGGAACATCAAGGGAGCAGTACTTC. Encoded protein: CASTRDGTSREQYF. Full variable domain (remainder filled in from reference TRBV19 and TRBJ2-7): DGGITQSPKYLFRKEGQNVTLSCEQNLNHDAMYWYRQDPGQGLRLIYYSQIVNDFQKGDIAEGYSVSREKKESFPLTVTSAQKNPTAFYLCASTRDGTSREQYFGPGTRLTVT.

This clonotype has only a few counts. The J gene is TRBJ2-1, the V gene TRBV12-3 or TRBV12-4; 7 bases map to TRBD2. This CDR3 contains 15 residues. Germline trimming cut 6 bases from V and 4 bases from J; bases unmatched to any gene: 9. In nucleotides, the CDR3 is TGTGCCAGCAGCCCTACTAGCGCCCCGTACAATGAGCAGTTCTTC. This encodes CASSPTSAPYNEQFF.

This clonotype has a count of ten or more. The chain uses TRBV5-1 and TRBJ2-7, with 9 bases aligning to TRBD2. With 4 bases clipped from V and 3 bases from J, the junction kept 5 bases outside the gene matches. The CDR3 is 14 amino acids. Germline V gene sequence: CDR1 SGHRS, CDR2 YFSETQ. DNA of the CDR3: TGCGCCAGCAGCGATGGGACTAGCTTCTACGAGCAGTACTTC. This translates into CASSDGTSFYEQYF.

In this sample, this clonotype turned up a few times. V gene TRBV7-8 combines with J gene TRBJ2-1, with 13 bases lining up with TRBD2. The V gene's germline CDR1 is SGHVS and CDR2 FQNEAQ. CDR3 length: 16 residues. The V gene end was trimmed by 1 base and the J gene end by 10 bases; junction bases not matched to a gene: 7. Here the CDR3 reads CASSLEVLAGGEEQFF. The DNA of the CDR3 is TGTGCCAGCAGCTTAGAAGTACTAGCGGGAGGGGAGGAGCAGTTCTTC.

The sample holds a few counts of this clonotype. This chain joins TRBV29-1 and TRBJ1-2; 9 bases line up with TRBD1. The CDR3 runs to 13 residues. The V gene's germline CDR1 is SQVTM and CDR2 ANQGSEA. V shed 4 bases, J shed 6 bases, and the junction held 6 bases outside the gene matches. The chain's CDR3 is CSVGAGTGNGYTF. CDR3 in DNA: TGCAGCGTTGGTGCCGGGACAGGGAATGGCTACACCTTC.

The chain joins TRBV14 to TRBJ2-7; the match to TRBD1 covers 10 bases. Germline V gene sequence: CDR1 SGHDN, CDR2 FVKESK. There are 15 residues in the CDR3. Germline trimming cut 6 bases from V and 0 bases from J; bases unmatched to any gene: 5. CDR3 nucleotides: TGTGCCAGCAGTCGGGACAGGGGAAGCTCCTACGAGCAGTACTTC. It yields the protein CASSRDRGSSYEQYF.

This clonotype was detected only a few times. The rearrangement uses TRBV6-1 and TRBJ2-5; weak D call: TRBD1 (5 bases). The V end was cut by 1 base, the J end by 1 base, with 7 bases between. The CDR3 covers 14 residues. Per the germline V gene, CDR1 is MNHNS and CDR2 is SASEGT. CDR3 sequence: CASSEVDTQETQYF. The DNA of the CDR3 is TGTGCCAGCAGTGAAGTGGACACCCAAGAGACCCAGTACTTC.

This clonotype was seen only a few times. This CDR3 is CSAQGRGGRNEQFF. CDR3 coding DNA: TGCAGTGCTCAGGGGAGGGGGGGCCGAAATGAGCAGTTCTTC. The V gene is TRBV20-1, the J gene TRBJ2-1, with a tentative D call TRBD2 (7 bases). This CDR3 has 14 amino acids. Germline V gene lookup returns CDR1 DFQATT and CDR2 SNEGSKA (reference sequence). V was trimmed by 5 bases and J by 7 bases, leaving 18 bases between them.

The chain recombines TRBV28 with TRBJ1-2; D may be TRBD1 (5 bases). V was shortened by 5 bases and J by 3 bases, with 10 bases between the two germline ends. Germline V gives CDR1 MDHEN, CDR2 SYDVKM. There are 13 residues in the CDR3. CDR3 in DNA: TGTGCCAGCAGTGACCAGGGATACTATGGCTACACCTTC. It encodes CASSDQGYYGYTF.

The V gene is TRBV20-1, the J gene TRBJ2-4, with TRBD1 matching over 10 bases. Germline trimming cut 3 bases from V and 7 bases from J; bases unmatched to any gene: 6. The germline gives CDR1 DFQATT, CDR2 SNEGSKA (reference sequence). CDR3 length: 14 amino acids. The CDR3 region is CSASRDRGRNIQYF. The CDR3 DNA follows: TGCAGTGCTAGTCGGGACAGGGGTCGGAACATTCAGTACTTC.

The V and J genes are TRBV5-1 and TRBJ2-1; a possible D gene is TRBD1 (5 bases). V gave up 0 bases and J gave up 2 bases, with 6 bases separating them. The germline V gene encodes CDR1 SGHRS and CDR2 YFSETQ. This CDR3 spans 14 amino acids. CDR3 sequence reads: CASSLGQTYNEQFF. In nucleotides, the CDR3 is TGCGCCAGCAGCTTGGGACAGACCTACAATGAGCAGTTCTTC.

This clonotype was picked up a small number of times. The genes are TRBV12-3 or TRBV12-4 and TRBJ2-7; tentative D call: TRBD1 (5 bases). The V end lost 6 bases, the J end lost 3 bases, and 9 bases lay between the germline ends. This CDR3 contains 12 residues. DNA of the CDR3: TGTGCCAGCAGGGATGACAGCTACGAGCAGTACTTC. Its translation: CASRDDSYEQYF.

This clonotype was detected many times. V gene TRBV7-2 combines with J gene TRBJ1-2; perhaps TRBD1 as D (5 bases). Germline V gene data show CDR1 as SGHTA and CDR2 as FQGNSA. The CDR3 spans 13 residues. V was shortened by 2 bases and J by 3 bases, with 7 bases between the two germline ends. The CDR3 bases are TGTGCCAGCAGCTTATCGGGGGACTATGGCTACACCTTC. The encoded protein is CASSLSGDYGYTF.

The chain joins TRBV20-1 to TRBJ2-6; 11 nucleotides agree with TRBD1. J was trimmed by 4 bases and V by 1 base; bases with no gene match: 3. Germline values: CDR1 DFQATT, CDR2 SNEGSKA (reference sequence). The CDR3 loop spans 16 amino acids. The CDR3 bases are TGCAGTGCTAGAGCGGACAGGGGGCTGGGGGCCAACGTCCTGACTTTC. Translating it yields CSARADRGLGANVLTF.

The chain carries TRBV12-3 or TRBV12-4 and TRBJ1-2; D is possibly TRBD1 (5 bases). The CDR3 spans 14 residues. Trimming left V 3 bases short and J 5 bases short, with 13 bases between. The CDR3 reads CASSFPQGGYGYTF. CDR3 bases: TGTGCCAGCAGTTTCCCGCAGGGTGGATATGGCTACACCTTC.

The gene calls are TRBV10-3 and TRBJ2-7; 8 positions match TRBD1. This CDR3 is built from 13 residues. The J segment lost 5 bases and the V segment lost 6 bases, leaving 6 bases of the junction unmatched. Germline CDR1 ENHRY, CDR2 SYGVKD. CDR3 residues: CAIRDRVAHEQYF. In DNA, the CDR3 is TGTGCCATCAGGGACAGGGTGGCCCACGAGCAGTACTTC.

The rearrangement links TRBV10-3 to TRBJ2-6; 9 bases align to TRBD1. Per the germline V gene, CDR1 is ENHRY and CDR2 is SYGVKD. V lost 3 bases to trimming and J lost 0 bases; unmatched junction nucleotides: 6. The CDR3 is 18 amino acids. This CDR3 reads CAISDAQGAFSGANVLTF. The DNA of the CDR3 is TGTGCCATCAGTGACGCACAGGGGGCTTTCTCTGGGGCCAACGTCCTGACTTTC.